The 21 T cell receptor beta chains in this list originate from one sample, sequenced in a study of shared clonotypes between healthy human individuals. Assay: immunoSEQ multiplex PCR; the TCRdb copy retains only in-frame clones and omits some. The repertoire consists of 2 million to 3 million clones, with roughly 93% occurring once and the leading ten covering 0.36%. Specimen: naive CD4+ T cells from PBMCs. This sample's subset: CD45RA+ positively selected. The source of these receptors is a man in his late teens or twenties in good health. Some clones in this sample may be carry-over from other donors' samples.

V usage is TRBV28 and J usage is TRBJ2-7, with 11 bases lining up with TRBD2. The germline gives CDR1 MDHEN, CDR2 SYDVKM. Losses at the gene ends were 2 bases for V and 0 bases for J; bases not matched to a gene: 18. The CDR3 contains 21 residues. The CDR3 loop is CASSLGYGLPGLAAYSYEQYF. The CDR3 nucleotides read TGTGCCAGCAGTTTAGGTTACGGACTACCGGGACTAGCGGCTTACTCCTACGAGCAGTACTTC.

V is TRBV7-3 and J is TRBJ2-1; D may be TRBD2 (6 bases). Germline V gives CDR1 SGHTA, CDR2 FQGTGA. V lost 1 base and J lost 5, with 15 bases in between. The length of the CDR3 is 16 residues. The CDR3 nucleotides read TGTGCCAGCAGCTTAATTGCGGGGCCCATACACAATGAGCAGTTCTTC. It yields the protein CASSLIAGPIHNEQFF.

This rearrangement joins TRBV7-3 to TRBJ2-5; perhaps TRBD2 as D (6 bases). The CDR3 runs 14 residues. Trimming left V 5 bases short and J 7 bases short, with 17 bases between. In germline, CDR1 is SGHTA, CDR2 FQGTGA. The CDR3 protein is CASSQNELGGTQYF. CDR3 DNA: TGTGCCAGCAGCCAAAATGAGTTGGGGGGGACCCAGTACTTC.

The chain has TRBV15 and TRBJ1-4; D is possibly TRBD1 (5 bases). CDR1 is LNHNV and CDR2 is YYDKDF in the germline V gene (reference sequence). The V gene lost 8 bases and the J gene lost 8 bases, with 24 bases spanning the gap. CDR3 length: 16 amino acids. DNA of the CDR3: TGTGCCACCTCCCCGACCACGGGGGACGTTTTGGAAAAACTGTTTTTT. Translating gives CATSPTTGDVLEKLFF.

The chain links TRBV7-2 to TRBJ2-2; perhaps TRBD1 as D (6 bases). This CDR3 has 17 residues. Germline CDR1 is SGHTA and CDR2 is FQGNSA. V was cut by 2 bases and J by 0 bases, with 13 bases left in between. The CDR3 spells CASSLFSRTANTGELFF. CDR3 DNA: TGTGCCAGCAGCTTATTTAGTCGGACAGCGAACACCGGGGAGCTGTTTTTT.

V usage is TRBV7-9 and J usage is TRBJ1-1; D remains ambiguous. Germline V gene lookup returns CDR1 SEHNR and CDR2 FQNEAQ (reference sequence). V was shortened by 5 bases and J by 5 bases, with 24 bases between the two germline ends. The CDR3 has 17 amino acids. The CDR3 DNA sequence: TGTGCCAGCAGCCTCCCTCTCAACCGGGATAGAGGGACTGAAGCTTTCTTT. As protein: CASSLPLNRDRGTEAFF.

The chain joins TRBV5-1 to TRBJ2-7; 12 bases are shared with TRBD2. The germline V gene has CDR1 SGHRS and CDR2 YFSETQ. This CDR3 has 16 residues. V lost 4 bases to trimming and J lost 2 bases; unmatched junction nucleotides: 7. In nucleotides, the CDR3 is TGCGCCAGCAGCCGACTACGGACTAGCGGGACCTACGAGCAGTACTTC. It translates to CASSRLRTSGTYEQYF.

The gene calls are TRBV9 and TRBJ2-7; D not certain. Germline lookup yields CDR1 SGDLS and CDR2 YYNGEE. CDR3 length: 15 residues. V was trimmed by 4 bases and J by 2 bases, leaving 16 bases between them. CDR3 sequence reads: CASSPTPVSTYEQYF. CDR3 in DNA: TGTGCCAGCAGCCCGACGCCTGTTTCTACCTACGAGCAGTACTTC.

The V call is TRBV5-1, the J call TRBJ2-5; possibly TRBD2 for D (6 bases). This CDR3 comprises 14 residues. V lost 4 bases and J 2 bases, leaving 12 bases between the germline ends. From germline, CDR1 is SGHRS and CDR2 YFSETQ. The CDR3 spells CASSQGLVQETQYF. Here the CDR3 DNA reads TGCGCCAGCAGCCAGGGACTTGTGCAAGAGACCCAGTACTTC.

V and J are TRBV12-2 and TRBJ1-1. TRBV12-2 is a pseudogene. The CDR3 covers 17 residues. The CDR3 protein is CASRLVCGGRVNTEAFF. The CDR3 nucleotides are TGTGCAAGTCGCTTAGTTTGCGGGGGACGGGTAAACACTGAAGCTTTCTTT.

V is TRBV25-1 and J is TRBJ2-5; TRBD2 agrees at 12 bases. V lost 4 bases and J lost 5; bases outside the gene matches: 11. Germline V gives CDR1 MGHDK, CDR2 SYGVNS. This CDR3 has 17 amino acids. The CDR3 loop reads CASSVGRLAGVQETQYF. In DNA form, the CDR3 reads TGTGCCAGCAGTGTAGGGAGACTAGCGGGAGTTCAGGAGACCCAGTACTTC.

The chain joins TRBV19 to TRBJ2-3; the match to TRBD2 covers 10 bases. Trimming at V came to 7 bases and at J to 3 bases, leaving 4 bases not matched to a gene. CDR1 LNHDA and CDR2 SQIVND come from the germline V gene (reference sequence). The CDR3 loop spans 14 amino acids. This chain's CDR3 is CASKREGRTDTQYF. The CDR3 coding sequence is TGTGCCAGTAAGCGGGAGGGTAGAACAGATACGCAGTATTTT. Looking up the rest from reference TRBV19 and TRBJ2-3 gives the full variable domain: DGGITQSPKYLFRKEGQNVTLSCEQNLNHDAMYWYRQDPGQGLRLIYYSQIVNDFQKGDIAEGYSVSREKKESFPLTVTSAQKNPTAFYLCASKREGRTDTQYFGPGTRLTVL.

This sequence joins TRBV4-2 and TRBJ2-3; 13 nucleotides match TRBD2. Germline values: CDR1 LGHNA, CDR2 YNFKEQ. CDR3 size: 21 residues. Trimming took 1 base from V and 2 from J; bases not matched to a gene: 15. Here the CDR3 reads CASSQGDTYPGLAGYTDTQYF. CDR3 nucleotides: TGTGCCAGCAGCCAAGGCGACACATATCCGGGACTAGCGGGGTACACAGATACGCAGTATTTT.

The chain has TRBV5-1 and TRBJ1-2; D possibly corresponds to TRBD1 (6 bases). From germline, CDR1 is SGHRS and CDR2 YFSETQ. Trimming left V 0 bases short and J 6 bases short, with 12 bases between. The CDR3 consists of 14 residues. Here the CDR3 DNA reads TGCGCCAGCAGCTTGGATGGCAGGGGAGATGGCTACACCTTC. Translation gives CASSLDGRGDGYTF.

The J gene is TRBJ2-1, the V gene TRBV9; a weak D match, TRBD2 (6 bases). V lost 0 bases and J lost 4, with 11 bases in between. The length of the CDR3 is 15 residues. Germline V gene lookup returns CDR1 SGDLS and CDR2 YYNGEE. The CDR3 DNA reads TGTGCCAGCAGCGTAGATGGGGGAGGATACAATGAGCAGTTCTTC. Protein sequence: CASSVDGGGYNEQFF.

CDR3 sequence reads: CASSLGGTDYSGNTIYF. CDR3 DNA: TGTGCCAGCAGCCTAGGGGGAACGGACTACTCTGGAAACACCATATATTTT. The chain joins TRBV9 to TRBJ1-3, with a possible D match to TRBD1 (6 bases). This CDR3 comprises 17 residues. The germline gives CDR1 SGDLS, CDR2 YYNGEE. V was pared by 4 bases and J by 0 bases, with 17 bases between.

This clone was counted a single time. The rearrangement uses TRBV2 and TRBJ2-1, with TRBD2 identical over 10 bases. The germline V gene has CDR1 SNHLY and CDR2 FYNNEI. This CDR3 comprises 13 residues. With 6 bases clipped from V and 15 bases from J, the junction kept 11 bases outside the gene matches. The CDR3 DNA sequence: TGTGCCAGCAGGGAGGCTAGCGGGGGCGTTATGTTCTTC. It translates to CASREASGGVMFF.

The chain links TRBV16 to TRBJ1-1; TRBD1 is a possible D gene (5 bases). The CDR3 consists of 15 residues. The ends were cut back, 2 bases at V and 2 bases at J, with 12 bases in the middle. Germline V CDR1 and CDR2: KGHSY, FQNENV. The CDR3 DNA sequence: TGTGCCAGCAGCCAAGTTTTACAGGTAAACACTGAAGCTTTCTTT. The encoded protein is CASSQVLQVNTEAFF.

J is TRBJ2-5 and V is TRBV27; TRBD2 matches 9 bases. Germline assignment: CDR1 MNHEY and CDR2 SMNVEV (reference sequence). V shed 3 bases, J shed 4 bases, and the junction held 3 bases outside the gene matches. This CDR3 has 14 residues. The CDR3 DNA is TGTGCCAGCAGTTTGGGACTAGCTTCAGAGACCCAGTACTTC. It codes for CASSLGLASETQYF.

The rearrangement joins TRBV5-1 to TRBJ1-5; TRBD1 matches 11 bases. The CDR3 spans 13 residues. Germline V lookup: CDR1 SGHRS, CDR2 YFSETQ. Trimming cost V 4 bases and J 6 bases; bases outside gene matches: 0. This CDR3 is CASSGTGGQPQHF. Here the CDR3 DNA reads TGCGCCAGCAGCGGGACAGGGGGTCAGCCCCAGCATTTT. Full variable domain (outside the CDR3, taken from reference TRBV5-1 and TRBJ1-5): KAGVTQTPRYLIKTRGQQVTLSCSPISGHRSVSWYQQTPGQGLQFLFEYFSETQRNKGNFPGRFSGRQFSNSRSEMNVSTLELGDSALYLCASSGTGGQPQHFGDGTRLSIL.

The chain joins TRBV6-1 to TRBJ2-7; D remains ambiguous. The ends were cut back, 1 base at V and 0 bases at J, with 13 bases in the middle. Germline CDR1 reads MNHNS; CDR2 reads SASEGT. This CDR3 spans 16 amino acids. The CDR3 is CASSEDVRATSYEQYF. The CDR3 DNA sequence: TGTGCCAGCAGTGAAGATGTAAGGGCAACCTCCTACGAGCAGTACTTC.